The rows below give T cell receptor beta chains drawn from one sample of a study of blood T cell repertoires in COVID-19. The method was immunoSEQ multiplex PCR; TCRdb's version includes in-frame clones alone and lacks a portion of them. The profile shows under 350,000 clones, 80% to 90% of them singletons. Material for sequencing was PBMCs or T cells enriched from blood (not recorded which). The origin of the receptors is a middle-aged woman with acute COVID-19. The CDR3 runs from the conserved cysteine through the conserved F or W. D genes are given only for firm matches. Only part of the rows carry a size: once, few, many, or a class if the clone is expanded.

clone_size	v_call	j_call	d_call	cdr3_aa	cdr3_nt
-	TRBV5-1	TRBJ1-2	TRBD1	CASSPGTGANYGYTF	TGCGCCAGCAGTCCCGGGACAGGTGCTAACTATGGCTACACCTTC
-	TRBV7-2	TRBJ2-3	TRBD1	CASRPGRGSTDTQYF	TGTGCCAGCAGACCTGGCAGGGGGAGCACAGATACGCAGTATTTT
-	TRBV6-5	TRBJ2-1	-	CASRWTYEQFF	TGTGCCAGCAGATGGACTTATGAGCAGTTCTTC
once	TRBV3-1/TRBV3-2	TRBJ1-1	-	CASSRRAGDGKSEAFF	TGTGCCAGCAGCCGGAGAGCGGGGGACGGGAAGTCTGAAGCTTTCTTT
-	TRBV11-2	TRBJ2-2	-	CASSLARNTGELFF	TGTGCCAGCAGCTTAGCTAGGAACACCGGGGAGCTGTTTTTT
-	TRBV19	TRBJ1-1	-	CASSFVSEAFF	TGTGCCAGTAGTTTCGTCTCTGAAGCTTTCTTT
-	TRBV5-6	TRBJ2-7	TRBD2	CASSSGLAGIEGSYEQYF	TGTGCCAGCAGCTCAGGACTAGCGGGAATAGAGGGTTCCTACGAGCAGTACTTC
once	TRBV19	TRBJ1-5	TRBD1	CASRTTGVGISVSNQPQHF	TGTGCCAGTAGAACGACAGGGGTAGGTATAAGTGTAAGCAATCAGCCCCAGCATTTT
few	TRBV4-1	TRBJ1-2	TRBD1	CASSQRGQGRLNYGYTF	TGCGCCAGCAGCCAAAGGGGACAGGGACGCCTCAACTATGGCTACACCTTC
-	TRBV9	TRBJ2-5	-	CASSVGSSHPQGAQYF	TGTGCCAGCAGCGTAGGAAGTAGCCACCCCCAAGGGGCCCAGTACTTC
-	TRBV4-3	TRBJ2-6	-	CASSQEPTQYSGANVLTF	TGCGCCAGCAGCCAAGAGCCTACCCAATACTCTGGGGCCAACGTCCTGACTTTC
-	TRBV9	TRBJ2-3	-	CASSVEGGTDTQYF	TGTGCCAGCAGCGTAGAGGGGGGCACAGATACGCAGTATTTT
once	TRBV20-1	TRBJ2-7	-	CSASGGRGDSGRYEQYF	TGCAGTGCTAGTGGCGGACGAGGGGACTCAGGTCGGTACGAGCAGTACTTC
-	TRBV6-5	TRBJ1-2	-	CASSYSMTSIYGYTF	TGTGCCAGCAGTTACTCGATGACATCTATTTATGGCTACACCTTC
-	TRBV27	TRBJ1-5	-	CASSLEARGAQPQHF	TGTGCCAGCAGTTTGGAGGCCAGGGGCGCGCAGCCCCAGCATTTT
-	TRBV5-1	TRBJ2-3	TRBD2	CASSLAGLAVTDTQYF	TGCGCCAGCAGCTTGGCAGGGCTAGCGGTCACAGATACGCAGTATTTT
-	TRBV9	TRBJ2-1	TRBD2	CASSVAPSGRPYNEQFF	TGTGCCAGCAGCGTAGCCCCTAGCGGGAGGCCCTACAATGAGCAGTTCTTC
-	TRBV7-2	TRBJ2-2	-	CASSSSRSAGYTGELFF	TGTGCCAGCAGCTCTAGCCGCTCTGCGGGGTACACCGGGGAGCTGTTTTTT
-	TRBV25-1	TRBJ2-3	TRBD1	CASSETGTGDTDTQYF	TGTGCCAGCAGTGAAACCGGGACAGGGGACACAGATACGCAGTATTTT
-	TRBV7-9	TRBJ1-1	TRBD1	CASSLEKGTAFNTEAFF	TGTGCCAGCAGCTTAGAAAAAGGGACAGCCTTTAACACTGAAGCTTTCTTT
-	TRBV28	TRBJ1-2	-	CASSQNKLNYGYTF	TGTGCCAGCAGCCAGAACAAATTAAACTATGGCTACACCTTC
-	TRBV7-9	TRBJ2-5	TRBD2	CASSLRKGGASSGQETQYF	TGTGCCAGCAGCTTACGGAAAGGAGGAGCGTCTAGCGGGCAAGAGACCCAGTACTTC
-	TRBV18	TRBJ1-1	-	CASSPPAGMNTEAFF	TGTGCCAGCTCACCACCCGCAGGTATGAACACTGAAGCTTTCTTT
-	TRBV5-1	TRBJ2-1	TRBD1	CASSSGQGGYNEQFF	TGCGCCAGCAGCTCCGGACAGGGGGGTTACAATGAGCAGTTCTTC
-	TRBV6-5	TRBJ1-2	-	CASSSHRDTYYGYTF	TGTGCCAGCAGTTCCCACCGGGACACCTACTATGGCTACACCTTC
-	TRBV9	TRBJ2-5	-	CASSTLGGVKETQYF	TGTGCCAGCAGCACTCTAGGGGGGGTTAAAGAGACCCAGTACTTC
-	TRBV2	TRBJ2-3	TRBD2	CASSSGGTDTQYF	TGTGCCAGTTCTAGCGGGGGCACAGATACGCAGTATTTT
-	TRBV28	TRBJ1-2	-	CASSSTGIGYTF	TGTGCCAGCAGTTCAACAGGGATCGGCTACACCTTC
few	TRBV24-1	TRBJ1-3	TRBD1	CATSAEGRDSSGNTIYF	TGTGCCACCAGTGCCGAAGGCCGGGACAGCTCTGGAAACACCATATATTTT
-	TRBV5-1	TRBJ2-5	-	CASSLGSGYQETQYF	TGCGCCAGCAGCTTGGGCAGCGGGTACCAAGAGACCCAGTACTTC
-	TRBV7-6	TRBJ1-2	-	CASSPGGQRLTHGYTF	TGTGCCAGCAGCCCCGGCGGACAGCGCCTCACCCATGGCTACACCTTC
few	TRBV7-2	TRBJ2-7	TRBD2	CASSLWTSGGPGYEQYF	TGTGCCAGCAGCTTATGGACTAGCGGGGGGCCTGGTTACGAGCAGTACTTC
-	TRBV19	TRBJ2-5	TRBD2	CASSMAGTSGSETQYF	TGTGCCAGTAGTATGGCCGGGACTAGCGGGAGTGAGACCCAGTACTTC
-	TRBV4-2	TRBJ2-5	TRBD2	CASSQTSGQGETQYF	TGTGCCAGCAGCCAGACTAGCGGACAAGGAGAGACCCAGTACTTC
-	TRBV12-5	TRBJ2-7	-	CASGLETPGRHEQYF	TGTGCTAGTGGTTTAGAGACCCCCGGCAGGCACGAGCAGTACTTC
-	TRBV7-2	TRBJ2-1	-	CASSLPLANQFF	TGTGCCAGCAGCTTGCCGCTAGCGAACCAGTTCTTC
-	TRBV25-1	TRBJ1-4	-	CASSDRGWQEKLFF	TGTGCCAGCAGTGACAGGGGCTGGCAGGAAAAACTGTTTTTT
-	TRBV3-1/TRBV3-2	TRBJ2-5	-	CASSAPTRGQETQYF	TGTGCCAGCAGCGCACCCACACGGGGGCAAGAGACCCAGTACTTC
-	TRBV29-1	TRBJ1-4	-	CSVQVIGEKLFF	TGCAGCGTACAGGTCATCGGAGAAAAACTGTTTTTT
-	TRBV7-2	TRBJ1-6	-	CASSLALMASGSPLHF	TGTGCCAGCAGCTTAGCGCTTATGGCTTCGGGTTCACCCCTCCACTTT
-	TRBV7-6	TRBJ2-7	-	CASSLGGGLHSYEQYF	TGTGCCAGCAGCTTAGGAGGCGGGTTGCACTCCTACGAGCAGTACTTC
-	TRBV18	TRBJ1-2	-	CASSPELDYGYTF	TGTGCCAGCTCCCCTGAACTAGACTATGGCTACACCTTC
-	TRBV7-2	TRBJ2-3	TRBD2	CASSQGLAGQPTDTQYF	TGTGCCAGCAGCCAGGGACTAGCGGGGCAGCCCACAGATACGCAGTATTTT
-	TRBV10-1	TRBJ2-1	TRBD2	CASHAGLAGNEQFF	TGCGCCAGCCACGCCGGACTAGCGGGGAATGAGCAGTTCTTC
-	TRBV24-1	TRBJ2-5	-	CATSALRRTVLGQETQYF	TGTGCCACCAGTGCCCTAAGACGGACAGTTTTAGGCCAAGAGACCCAGTACTTC
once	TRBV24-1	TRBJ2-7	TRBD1	CATSDLSGGGSYEQYF	TGTGCCACCAGTGATTTGTCAGGGGGTGGCTCCTACGAGCAGTACTTC
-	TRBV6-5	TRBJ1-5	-	CASSLSPFKHF	TGTGCCAGCAGTTTATCCCCGTTTAAGCATTTT